These 27 T cell receptor beta chains share one sample of origin, sequenced in a study of blood T cell repertoires in COVID-19. TCRdb's table, derived via immunoSEQ multiplex PCR, lists solely in-frame clones and lacks some. Found here are 250,000 to 350,000 clones, 90% of them singletons; the top ten hold around 4.5%. Sample: PBMCs or T cells enriched from blood (not recorded which). Receptor source: a young woman with acute COVID-19.

The V call is TRBV7-2, the J call TRBJ1-6, with D unresolved. Germline V gene lookup returns CDR1 SGHTA and CDR2 FQGNSA. The CDR3 has 13 amino acids. The ends were cut back, 7 bases at V and 7 bases at J, with 11 bases in the middle. CDR3 amino acids: CASTSRRNSPLHF. In DNA form, the CDR3 reads TGTGCCAGCACCTCACGTCGGAATTCACCCCTCCACTTT.

The J gene is TRBJ2-5, the V gene TRBV27; 7 bases map to TRBD2. J lost 0 bases, V lost 9 bases, and 7 bases had no gene match. This CDR3 comprises 14 residues. Germline CDR1 is MNHEY and CDR2 is SMNVEV (reference sequence). For the CDR3, the DNA is TGTGCCAGTTCAAGCGGGGAGTACCAAGAGACCCAGTACTTC. Its protein product is CASSSGEYQETQYF.

V usage is TRBV5-1 and J usage is TRBJ1-2; TRBD1 aligns across 11 bases. The CDR3 consists of 15 residues. J gave up 7 bases and V 0 bases, and 5 bases lay outside the gene matches. Germline V gene sequence: CDR1 SGHRS, CDR2 YFSETQ. CDR3 DNA sequence: TGCGCCAGCAGCTTGGCCGGACAGGGGGCGGGTGGCTACACCTTC. Its protein product is CASSLAGQGAGGYTF.

This clone was seen just once. The chain's CDR3 is CASSPGLAGPGELFF. The CDR3 region has the DNA TGTGCTAGTAGCCCGGGACTAGCGGGCCCCGGGGAGCTGTTTTTT. This chain joins TRBV12-5 and TRBJ2-2; TRBD2 aligns across 12 bases. CDR1 is LGHNT, CDR2 FRNRAP, per germline. CDR3 length equals 15 residues. Trimming cost V 8 bases and J 6 bases; bases outside gene matches: 7.

The genes are TRBV3-1 (or the pseudogene TRBV3-2) and TRBJ1-5, with TRBD1 as a possible D gene (5 bases). V was trimmed by 1 base and J by 2 bases, leaving 12 bases between them. The germline V gene encodes CDR1 LGHDT and CDR2 YNNKEL (reference sequence). This CDR3 spans 16 amino acids. The CDR3 sequence is CASSQVGGMGNQPQHF. In nucleotides, the CDR3 is TGTGCCAGCAGCCAAGTGGGGGGAATGGGCAATCAGCCCCAGCATTTT.

J is TRBJ1-3 and V is TRBV10-3; no clear D. This CDR3 region has 13 residues. The germline CDR1 and CDR2 sequences are ENHRY and SYGVKD. Deletions cut 2 bases from V and 8 bases from J, with 10 bases between. The CDR3 loop reads CAISEEARDTIYF. The CDR3 DNA follows: TGTGCCATCAGTGAGGAGGCCCGGGACACCATATATTTT.

As to this clone: An end of the junction does not agree with germline; a read error may underlie this. The gene calls are TRBV19 and TRBJ1-2; 8 bases line up with TRBD1. The CDR3 contains 14 residues. CDR1 is LNHDA, CDR2 SQIVND, per germline (reference sequence). The CDR3: CANSDRGGYYGYTF. The DNA for the CDR3 is TGTGCCAATAGTGACAGGGGAGGATACTATGGCTACACCTTC. Looking up the rest from reference TRBV19 and TRBJ1-2 gives the full variable domain: DGGITQSPKYLFRKEGQNVTLSCEQNLNHDAMYWYRQDPGQGLRLIYYSQIVNDFQKGDIAEGYSVSREKKESFPLTVTSAQKNPTAFYLCANSDRGGYYGYTFGSGTRLTVV.

The genes are TRBV25-1 and TRBJ2-5; a possible D gene is TRBD1 (7 bases). Trimming stripped 5 bases from V and 4 bases from J, with 14 bases between. CDR1 and CDR2 from the germline V gene are MGHDK and SYGVNS. The CDR3 extends over 14 amino acids. The CDR3 is CASSTRQGGETQYF. CDR3 bases: TGTGCCAGCAGTACGCGACAGGGAGGAGAGACCCAGTACTTC.

V usage is TRBV2 and J usage is TRBJ1-1; D call uncertain. Germline V gene lookup returns CDR1 SNHLY and CDR2 FYNNEI. The CDR3 runs 10 residues. Trimming cost V 4 bases and J 6 bases, with 3 bases left between them. CDR3 DNA: TGTGCCAGCAGTGTCGCTGAAGCTTTCTTT. Its protein is CASSVAEAFF.

The chain recombines TRBV28 with TRBJ2-1; D gene ambiguous. Deletions cut 0 bases from V and 10 bases from J, with 7 bases between. This CDR3 contains 12 residues. Looked up from germline, CDR1 is MDHEN and CDR2 is SYDVKM. The CDR3 loop is CASSLWRPEQFF. DNA for the CDR3: TGTGCCAGCAGTTTATGGCGGCCAGAGCAGTTCTTC.

The chain joins TRBV2 to TRBJ1-5; no clear D. This CDR3 has 12 residues. Germline V gene lookup returns CDR1 SNHLY and CDR2 FYNNEI. The V gene lost 6 bases and the J gene lost 2 bases, with 5 bases spanning the gap. The CDR3 loop reads CASRERNQPQHF. As DNA, the CDR3 is TGTGCCAGCAGGGAGCGCAATCAGCCCCAGCATTTT.

The CDR3: CASSPKGGQGNHNEQFF. CDR3 coding DNA: TGTGCCAGCAGCCCTAAGGGGGGACAGGGGAACCACAATGAGCAGTTCTTC. The chain couples TRBV7-9 to TRBJ2-1; TRBD1 agrees at 10 bases. The trim removed 5 bases at V and 5 bases at J, leaving 12 bases unmatched. The CDR3 runs 17 residues. Germline V gives CDR1 SEHNR, CDR2 FQNEAQ (reference sequence).

The count of this clone is one. The V and J genes are TRBV27 and TRBJ2-7; 10 bases align to TRBD1. Germline loops: CDR1 MNHEY, CDR2 SMNVEV (reference sequence). CDR3 length equals 15 residues. J was trimmed by 0 bases and V by 6 bases; bases with no gene match: 5. The DNA of the CDR3 is TGTGCCAGCAGCCGGGACAGGGGTCGCTCCTACGAGCAGTACTTC. As protein: CASSRDRGRSYEQYF.

V and J are TRBV11-2 and TRBJ1-4, with 10 bases lining up with TRBD1. Germline lookup yields CDR1 SGHAT and CDR2 FQNNGV. The CDR3 totals 15 residues. The V and J ends lost 6 bases and 6 bases, in that order; junction bases with no gene match: 7. For the CDR3, the DNA is TGTGCCAGCAGGATCGCCGGGACAGGGGATGAAAAACTGTTTTTT. Protein sequence: CASRIAGTGDEKLFF.

This clone was picked up a small number of times. The chain combines TRBV5-1 with TRBJ1-6; 9 bases fit TRBD1. Germline V gene sequence: CDR1 SGHRS, CDR2 YFSETQ. V lost 4 bases and J lost 11; bases outside the gene matches: 7. The CDR3 has 14 residues. The chain's CDR3 is CASSPDRGGTPLHF. The CDR3 DNA follows: TGCGCCAGCAGCCCGGACAGGGGAGGGACACCCCTCCACTTT.

The genes are TRBV18 and TRBJ1-3; unclear D gene. Trimming pared 5 bases from V and 0 bases from J, leaving 14 bases between. The CDR3 contains 16 residues. CDR1 and CDR2 (germline): KGHSH, LQKENI. The CDR3 DNA follows: TGTGCCAGCTCATTTCCTACGGGAAGCTCTGGAAACACCATATATTTT. Its translation is CASSFPTGSSGNTIYF. Filled out from reference TRBV18 and TRBJ1-3, the complete variable domain reads NAGVMQNPRHLVRRRGQEARLRCSPMKGHSHVYWYRQLPEEGLKFMVYLQKENIIDESGMPKERFSAEFPKEGPSILRIQQVVRGDSAAYFCASSFPTGSSGNTIYFGEGSWLTVV.

This chain links TRBV29-1 with TRBJ2-7; tentative D call: TRBD2 (5 bases). This CDR3 has 13 residues. V lost 8 bases and J 2 bases, leaving 16 bases between the germline ends. CDR1 SQVTM and CDR2 ANQGSEA come from the germline V gene. CDR3 region: CSIRTSSTYEQYF. Here the CDR3 DNA reads TGCAGCATCCGAACTAGTTCGACCTACGAGCAGTACTTC.

The rearrangement joins TRBV19 to TRBJ2-2; D is possibly TRBD1 (6 bases). CDR1 and CDR2 from the germline V gene are LNHDA and SQIVND (reference sequence). CDR3 size: 14 residues. The V and J ends lost 6 bases and 2 bases respectively, with 10 bases between them. This chain's CDR3 is CASSHRENTGELFF. The DNA for the CDR3 is TGTGCCAGTAGCCACAGGGAAAACACCGGGGAGCTGTTTTTT.

V and J are TRBV19 and TRBJ1-1, with TRBD1 as a possible D gene (6 bases). Germline V lookup: CDR1 LNHDA, CDR2 SQIVND (reference sequence). The CDR3 is 17 residues long. Deletions cut 0 bases from V and 0 bases from J, with 14 bases between. The CDR3 bases are TGTGCCAGTAGTATAGACGCGGTGTGGGGGCTGAACACTGAAGCTTTCTTT. Amino acid sequence: CASSIDAVWGLNTEAFF.

V is TRBV27 and J is TRBJ2-1, with D perhaps matching TRBD2 (5 bases). Between the trimmed V and J ends, which lost 3 bases and 4 bases, there was a span of 13 bases. CDR3 length: 15 residues. Per the germline V gene, CDR1 is MNHEY and CDR2 is SMNVEV (reference sequence). The CDR3 reads CASSFRMAGYNEQFF. In DNA, the CDR3 is TGTGCCAGCAGTTTTCGGATGGCGGGTTACAATGAGCAGTTCTTC.

The chain joins TRBV29-1 to TRBJ2-5; D is perhaps TRBD2 (5 bases). Germline assignment: CDR1 SQVTM and CDR2 ANQGSEA. The CDR3 covers 12 residues. Deletions cut 7 bases from V and 2 bases from J, with 11 bases between. The CDR3 sequence: CSGAGNQETQYF. DNA of the CDR3: TGCAGCGGGGCCGGGAATCAAGAGACCCAGTACTTC. The whole variable domain, filled in from reference TRBV29-1 and TRBJ2-5, reads SAVISQKPSRDICQRGTSLTIQCQVDSQVTMMFWYRQQPGQSLTLIATANQGSEATYESGFVIDKFPISRPNLTFSTLTVSNMSPEDSSIYLCSGAGNQETQYFGPGTRLLVL.

This clone was seen more than once but under ten times. The chain is built from TRBV11-3 and TRBJ2-7; TRBD2 matches 8 bases. The germline CDR1 and CDR2 sequences are SGHNT and YENEEA. V shed 3 bases and J 6 bases; nucleotides not matched to a gene: 4. The CDR3 loop spans 13 amino acids. CDR3 coding DNA: TGTGCCAGCAGCTTGGGGGGACTAGTCGAGCAGTACTTC. Translated, it gives CASSLGGLVEQYF.

The CDR3 coding sequence is TGTGCCAGTAGCCCCCAAGGGGCAGGCTATGGCTACACCTTC. Translated: CASSPQGAGYGYTF. J is TRBJ1-2 and V is TRBV19; TRBD1 is a possible D gene (5 bases). Trimming removed 6 bases at V and 4 bases at J, with 15 bases between. The V gene's germline CDR1 is LNHDA and CDR2 SQIVND (reference sequence). The CDR3 runs 14 residues.

The chain recombines TRBV18 with TRBJ1-4; perhaps TRBD1 as D (6 bases). V lost 6 bases to trimming and J lost 7 bases, with 15 bases between them. CDR1 KGHSH and CDR2 LQKENI come from the germline V gene. The CDR3 is made up of 14 amino acids. This CDR3 reads CASSYGQGSEKLFF. In DNA, the CDR3 is TGTGCCAGCTCCTATGGGCAGGGGAGTGAAAAACTGTTTTTT.

The rearrangement joins TRBV11-3 to TRBJ1-2, with TRBD1 matching 7 bases. The CDR3 loop spans 17 amino acids. Germline V gives CDR1 SGHNT, CDR2 YENEEA. V trimming: 0 bases; J trimming: 0 bases; junction bases outside the gene matches: 7. CDR3 sequence reads: CASSLDVGGDANYGYTF. The CDR3 region has the DNA TGTGCCAGCAGCTTAGACGTAGGGGGCGACGCTAACTATGGCTACACCTTC.

The V and J genes are TRBV3-1 (or the pseudogene TRBV3-2) and TRBJ1-6, with 7 bases that match TRBD1. Unmatched junction bases numbered 8, after V lost 3 bases and J lost 9 bases. Germline loops: CDR1 LGHDT, CDR2 YNNKEL (reference sequence). CDR3 length: 15 amino acids. The CDR3 DNA reads as TGTGCCAGCAGCCACTACAGGGGCGTCGGTTCACCCCTCCACTTT. The encoded protein is CASSHYRGVGSPLHF.

The chain links TRBV10-1 to TRBJ2-7, with TRBD1 identical over 8 bases. The CDR3 is 13 residues long. With 11 bases clipped from V and 2 bases from J, the junction kept 8 bases outside the gene matches. The V gene's germline CDR1 is WNHNN and CDR2 SYGVQD (reference sequence). DNA of the CDR3: TGCGCCGTCAAGAGGACAGGGACCTACGAGCAGTACTTC. Its translation is CAVKRTGTYEQYF.